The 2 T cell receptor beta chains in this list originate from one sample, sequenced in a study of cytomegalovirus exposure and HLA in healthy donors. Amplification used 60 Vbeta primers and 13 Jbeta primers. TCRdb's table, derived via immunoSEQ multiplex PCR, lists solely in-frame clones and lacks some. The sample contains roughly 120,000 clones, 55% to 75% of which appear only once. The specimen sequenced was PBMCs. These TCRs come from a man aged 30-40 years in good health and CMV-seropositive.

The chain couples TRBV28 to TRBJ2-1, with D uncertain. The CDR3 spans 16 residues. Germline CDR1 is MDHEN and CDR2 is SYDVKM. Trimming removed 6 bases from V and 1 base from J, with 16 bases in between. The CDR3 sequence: CASSSAGLPSYNEQFF. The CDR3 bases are TGTGCCAGCAGCTCCGCTGGGCTCCCATCCTACAATGAGCAGTTCTTC.

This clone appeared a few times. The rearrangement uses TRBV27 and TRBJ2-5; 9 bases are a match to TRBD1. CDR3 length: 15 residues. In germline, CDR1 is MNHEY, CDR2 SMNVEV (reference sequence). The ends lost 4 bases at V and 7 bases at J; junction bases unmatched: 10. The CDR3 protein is CASSSTGGPVGTQYF. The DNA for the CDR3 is TGTGCCAGCAGTTCAACAGGGGGCCCCGTTGGGACCCAGTACTTC.